This TCR beta chain was recorded in a study of cytomegalovirus exposure and HLA in healthy donors. Study-wide context: Researchers found that roughly 80% of 300 to 450 genotyped donors fell within the Caucasian-associated ancestry cluster. Notes on the study in general: Another analysis was done later, and it associated roughly 15,000 TCR beta sequences with HLA alleles at 0.05 false discovery rate. Most CMV-associated TCR beta chains appeared HLA-restricted in a later analysis.

Amplification used 60 Vbeta primers and 13 Jbeta primers. In the original workflow: As a later analysis found, there were roughly 80 million unique TCR beta chains, of which roughly 11 million were shared. The assay was immunoSEQ multiplex PCR, and TCRdb's table has in-frame clones only and misses some. D and trimming were read from the DNA, whereas the V and J calls and clone size are those reported in that table. The profile shows under 200,000 clones, about 63% of them singletons. Germline CDR1 reads MNHEY; CDR2 reads SMNVEV (reference sequence). V was shortened by 6 bases and J by 8 bases, with 14 bases between the two germline ends. The CDR3 spans 13 residues. Only a few counts were recorded for this clone. Its antigen is as yet unknown.

The specimen sequenced was PBMCs. The J gene is TRBJ1-5, the V gene TRBV27; the D gene is possibly TRBD1 (6 bases). The TCR comes from a woman aged 40 to 50 in good health and CMV-seropositive. The CDR3 here is CASRKWEGEPQHF. The CDR3 DNA follows: TGTGCCAGCAGAAAATGGGAGGGGGAGCCCCAGCATTTT.